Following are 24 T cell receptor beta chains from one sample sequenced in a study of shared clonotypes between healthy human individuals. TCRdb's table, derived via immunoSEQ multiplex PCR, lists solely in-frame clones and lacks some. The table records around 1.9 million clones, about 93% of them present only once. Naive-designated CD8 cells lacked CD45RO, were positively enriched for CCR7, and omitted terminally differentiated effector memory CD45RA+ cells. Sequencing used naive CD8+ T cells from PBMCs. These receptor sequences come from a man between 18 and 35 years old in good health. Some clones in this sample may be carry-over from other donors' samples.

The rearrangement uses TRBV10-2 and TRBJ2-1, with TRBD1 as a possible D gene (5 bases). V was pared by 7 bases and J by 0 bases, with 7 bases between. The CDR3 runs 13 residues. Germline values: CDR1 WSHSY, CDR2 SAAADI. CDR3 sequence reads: CASTRDSYNEQFF. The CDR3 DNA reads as TGCGCCAGCACCAGGGACTCCTACAATGAGCAGTTCTTC.

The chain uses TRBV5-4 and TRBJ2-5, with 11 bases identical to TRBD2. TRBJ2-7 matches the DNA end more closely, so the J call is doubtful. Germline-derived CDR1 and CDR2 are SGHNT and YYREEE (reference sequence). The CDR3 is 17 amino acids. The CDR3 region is CASSLALAGDGSYEQYF. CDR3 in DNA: TGTGCCAGCAGCTTGGCACTAGCGGGAGACGGCTCCTACGAGCAGTACTTC.

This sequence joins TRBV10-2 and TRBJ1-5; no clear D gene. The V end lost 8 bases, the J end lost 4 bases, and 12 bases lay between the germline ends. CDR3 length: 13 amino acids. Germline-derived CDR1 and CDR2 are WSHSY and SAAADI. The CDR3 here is CASGGGQNQPQHF. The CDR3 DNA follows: TGCGCCAGCGGAGGAGGGCAGAATCAGCCCCAGCATTTT.

CDR3 in amino acids: CASSYKQGGSNEKLFF. The CDR3 nucleotides read TGTGCCAGCAGTTATAAACAGGGGGGCTCTAATGAAAAACTGTTTTTT. V gene TRBV6-5 combines with J gene TRBJ1-4; 8 bases fit TRBD1. The CDR3 has 16 amino acids. Germline V gene lookup returns CDR1 MNHEY and CDR2 SVGAGI. Trimming cost V 3 bases and J 3 bases; bases outside gene matches: 6.

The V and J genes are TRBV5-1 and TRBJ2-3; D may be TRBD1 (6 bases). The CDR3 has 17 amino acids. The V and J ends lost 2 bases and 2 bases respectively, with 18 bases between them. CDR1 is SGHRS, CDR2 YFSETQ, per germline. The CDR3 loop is CASSLGARQDPTDTQYF. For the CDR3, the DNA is TGCGCCAGCAGCTTAGGGGCCCGACAGGACCCCACAGATACGCAGTATTTT. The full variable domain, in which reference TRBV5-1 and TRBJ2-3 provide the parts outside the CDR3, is KAGVTQTPRYLIKTRGQQVTLSCSPISGHRSVSWYQQTPGQGLQFLFEYFSETQRNKGNFPGRFSGRQFSNSRSEMNVSTLELGDSALYLCASSLGARQDPTDTQYFGPGTRLTVL.

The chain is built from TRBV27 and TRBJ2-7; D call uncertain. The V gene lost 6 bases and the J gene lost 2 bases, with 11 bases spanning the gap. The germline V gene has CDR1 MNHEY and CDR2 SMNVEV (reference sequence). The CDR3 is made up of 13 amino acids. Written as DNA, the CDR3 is TGTGCCAGCAGCGACGGTACGACCTACGAGCAGTACTTC. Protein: CASSDGTTYEQYF.

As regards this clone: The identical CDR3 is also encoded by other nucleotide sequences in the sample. The CDR3 DNA is TGTGCCAGCAGCGGCGGTGGGAGTACTGAAGCTTTCTTT. It is translated as CASSGGGSTEAFF. The J gene is TRBJ1-1, the V gene TRBV9; D not certain. Germline CDR1 reads SGDLS; CDR2 reads YYNGEE. The V end was cut by 3 bases, the J end by 5 bases, with 11 bases between. The CDR3 covers 13 residues. The complete variable domain, with remaining parts taken from reference TRBV9 and TRBJ1-1, reads DSGVTQTPKHLITATGQRVTLRCSPRSGDLSVYWYQQSLDQGLQFLIQYYNGEERAKGNILERFSAQQFPDLHSELNLSSLELGDSALYFCASSGGGSTEAFFGQGTRLTVV.

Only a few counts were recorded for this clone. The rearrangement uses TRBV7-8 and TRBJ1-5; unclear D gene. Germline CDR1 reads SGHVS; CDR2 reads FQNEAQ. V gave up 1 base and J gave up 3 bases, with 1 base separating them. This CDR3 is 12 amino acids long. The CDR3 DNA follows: TGTGCCAGCAGCTTAGACAATCAGCCCCAGCATTTT. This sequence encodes CASSLDNQPQHF.

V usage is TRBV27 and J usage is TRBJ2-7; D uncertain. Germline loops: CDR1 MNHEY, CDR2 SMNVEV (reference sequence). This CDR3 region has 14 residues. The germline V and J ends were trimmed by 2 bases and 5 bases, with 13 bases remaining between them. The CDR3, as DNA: TGTGCCAGCAGTTTAGGCCCGATTGCCCACGAGCAGTACTTC. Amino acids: CASSLGPIAHEQYF.

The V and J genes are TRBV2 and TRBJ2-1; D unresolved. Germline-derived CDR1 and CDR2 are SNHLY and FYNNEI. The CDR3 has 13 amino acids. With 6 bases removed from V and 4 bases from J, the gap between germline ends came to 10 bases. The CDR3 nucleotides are TGTGCCAGCAGACAGAGATTATACAATGAGCAGTTCTTC. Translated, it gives CASRQRLYNEQFF.

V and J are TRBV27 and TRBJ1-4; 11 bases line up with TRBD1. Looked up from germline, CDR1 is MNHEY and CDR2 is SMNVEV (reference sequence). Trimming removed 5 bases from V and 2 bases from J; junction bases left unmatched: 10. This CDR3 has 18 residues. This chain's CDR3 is CASSPHLDRGRTNEKLFF. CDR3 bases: TGTGCCAGCAGTCCCCACCTGGACAGGGGGCGGACTAATGAAAAACTGTTTTTT.

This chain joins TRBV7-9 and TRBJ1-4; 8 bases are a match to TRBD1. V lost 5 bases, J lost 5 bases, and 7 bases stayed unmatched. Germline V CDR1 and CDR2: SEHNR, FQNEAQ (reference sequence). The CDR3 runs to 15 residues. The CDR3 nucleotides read TGTGCCAGCAGCCCCTACAGGGGGGGGAATGAAAAACTGTTTTTT. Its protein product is CASSPYRGGNEKLFF.

As DNA, the CDR3 is TGTGCCAGCTCACCTTCCCTGCCCACCAGCACGCCCATCTACGAGCAGTACTTC. As protein: CASSPSLPTSTPIYEQYF. The chain uses TRBV18 and TRBJ2-7; D gene unclear. Germline V CDR1 and CDR2: KGHSH, LQKENI. The CDR3 contains 18 residues. V shed 3 bases and J shed 3 bases, with 24 bases lying between them.

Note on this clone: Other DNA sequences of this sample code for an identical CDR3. The chain's CDR3 is CASSEAGRNTEAFF. The CDR3 DNA reads TGTGCCAGCAGTGAAGCAGGCAGGAACACTGAAGCTTTCTTT. The J gene is TRBJ1-1, the V gene TRBV6-1; D call uncertain. Germline loops: CDR1 MNHNS, CDR2 SASEGT. The CDR3 sequence is 14 residues long. V was pared by 0 bases and J by 1 base, with 6 bases between.

CDR3 bases: TGTGCCAGCAGTTTAAGGGAAGTATACACTGAAGCTTTCTTT. It codes for CASSLREVYTEAFF. V usage is TRBV27 and J usage is TRBJ1-1; D call uncertain. V gave up 2 bases and J gave up 3 bases, with 10 bases separating them. The germline V gene encodes CDR1 MNHEY and CDR2 SMNVEV (reference sequence). This CDR3 region has 14 residues.

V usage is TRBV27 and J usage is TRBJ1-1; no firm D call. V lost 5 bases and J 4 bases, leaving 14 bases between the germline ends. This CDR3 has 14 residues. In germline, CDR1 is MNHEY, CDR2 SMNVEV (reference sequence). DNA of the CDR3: TGTGCCAGCAGTCCCAAGAGTAGGATCACTGAAGCTTTCTTT. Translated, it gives CASSPKSRITEAFF.

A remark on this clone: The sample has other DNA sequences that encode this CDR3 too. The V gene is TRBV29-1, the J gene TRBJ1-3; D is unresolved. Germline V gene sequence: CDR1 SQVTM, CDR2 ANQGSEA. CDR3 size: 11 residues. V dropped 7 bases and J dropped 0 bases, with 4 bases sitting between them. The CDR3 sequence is CSARSGNTIYF. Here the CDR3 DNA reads TGCAGCGCCCGCTCTGGAAACACCATATATTTT.

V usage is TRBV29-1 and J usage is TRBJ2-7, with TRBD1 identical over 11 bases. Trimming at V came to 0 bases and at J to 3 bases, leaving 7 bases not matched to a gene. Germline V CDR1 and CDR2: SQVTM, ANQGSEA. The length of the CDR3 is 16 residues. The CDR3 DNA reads TGCAGCGTTGAAGACCAAGGGACAGGGGGTTACTACGAGCAGTACTTC. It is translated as CSVEDQGTGGYYEQYF.

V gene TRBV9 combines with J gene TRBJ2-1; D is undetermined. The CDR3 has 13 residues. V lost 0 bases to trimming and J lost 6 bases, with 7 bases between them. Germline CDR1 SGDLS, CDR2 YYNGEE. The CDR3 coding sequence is TGTGCCAGCAGCGTAGGGCTGCCCAATGAGCAGTTCTTC. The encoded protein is CASSVGLPNEQFF. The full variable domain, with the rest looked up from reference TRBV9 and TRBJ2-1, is DSGVTQTPKHLITATGQRVTLRCSPRSGDLSVYWYQQSLDQGLQFLIQYYNGEERAKGNILERFSAQQFPDLHSELNLSSLELGDSALYFCASSVGLPNEQFFGPGTRLTVL.

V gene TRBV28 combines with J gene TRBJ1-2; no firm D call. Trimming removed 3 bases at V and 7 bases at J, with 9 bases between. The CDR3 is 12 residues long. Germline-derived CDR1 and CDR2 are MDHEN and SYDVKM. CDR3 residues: CASSFPDAGYTF. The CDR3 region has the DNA TGTGCCAGCAGTTTCCCCGACGCTGGCTACACCTTC.

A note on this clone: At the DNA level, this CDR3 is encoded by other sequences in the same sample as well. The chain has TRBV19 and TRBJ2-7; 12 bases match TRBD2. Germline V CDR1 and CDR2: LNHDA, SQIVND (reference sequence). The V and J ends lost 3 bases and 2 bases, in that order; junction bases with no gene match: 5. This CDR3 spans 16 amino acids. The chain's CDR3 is CASSIGLAGGAYEQYF. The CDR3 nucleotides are TGTGCCAGTAGTATCGGTCTAGCGGGAGGGGCCTACGAGCAGTACTTC.

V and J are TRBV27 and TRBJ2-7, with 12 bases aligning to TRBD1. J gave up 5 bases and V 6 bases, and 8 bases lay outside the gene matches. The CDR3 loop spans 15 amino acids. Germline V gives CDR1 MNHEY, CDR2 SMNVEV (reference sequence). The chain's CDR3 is CASRGRGTGGNEQYF. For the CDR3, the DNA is TGTGCCAGCAGGGGACGCGGGACAGGGGGCAACGAGCAGTACTTC.

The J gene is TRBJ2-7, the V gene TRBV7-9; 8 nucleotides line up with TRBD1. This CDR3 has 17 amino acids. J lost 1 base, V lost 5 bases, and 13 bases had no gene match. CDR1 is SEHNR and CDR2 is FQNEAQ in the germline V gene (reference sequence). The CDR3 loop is CASSTGRQGPISYEQYF. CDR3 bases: TGTGCCAGCAGCACTGGACGACAGGGGCCGATATCCTACGAGCAGTACTTC. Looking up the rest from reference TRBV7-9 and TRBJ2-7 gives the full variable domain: DTGVSQNPRHKITKRGQNVTFRCDPISEHNRLYWYRQTLGQGPEFLTYFQNEAQLEKSRLLSDRFSAERPKGSFSTLEIQRTEQGDSAMYLCASSTGRQGPISYEQYFGPGTRLTVT.

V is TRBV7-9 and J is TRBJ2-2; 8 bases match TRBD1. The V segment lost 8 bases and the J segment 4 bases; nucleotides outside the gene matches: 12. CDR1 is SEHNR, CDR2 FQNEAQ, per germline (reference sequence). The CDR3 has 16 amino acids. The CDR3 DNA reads TGTGCCAGCTCTACCACTCAGGGGGCAGGCACCGGGGAGCTGTTTTTT. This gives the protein CASSTTQGAGTGELFF.